The 20 T cell receptor beta chains below come from one sample, sequenced in a study of T cells in localized non-small cell lung cancer. Using immunoSEQ multiplex PCR, the repertoire was profiled, and TCRdb retains in-frame clones only, with some absent. The sample consists of about 11,000 clones, 90% of them appearing once. The sequenced sample was peripheral blood, obtained before any cancer treatment. Receptors were obtained from a male donor older than 55 with stage III lung adenocarcinoma.

The chain combines TRBV6-6 with TRBJ1-3; no clear D. CDR3 size: 13 residues. V was pared by 8 bases and J by 0 bases, with 8 bases between. CDR1 and CDR2 from the germline V gene are MNHNY and SVGAGI (reference sequence). The CDR3 DNA sequence: TGTGCCAGCCTAGAGGGCTCTGGAAACACCATATATTTT. Translated: CASLEGSGNTIYF.

This chain joins TRBV18 and TRBJ1-1; D gene uncertain. Trimming removed 5 bases from V and 4 bases from J, with 11 bases in between. The CDR3 covers 13 residues. Germline CDR1 is KGHSH and CDR2 is LQKENI. CDR3 coding DNA: TGTGCCAGCTCAGAGGGTGTGGGCACTGAAGCTTTCTTT. This translates into CASSEGVGTEAFF.

V gene TRBV4-1 combines with J gene TRBJ2-1; D may be TRBD2 (6 bases). The V end lost 4 bases, the J end lost 6 bases, and 10 bases lay between the germline ends. Per the germline V gene, CDR1 is MGHRA and CDR2 is YSYEKL. This CDR3 region has 13 residues. CDR3 DNA: TGCGCCAGCAGCCCAATAGCGGCCAATGAGCAGTTCTTC. Translation gives CASSPIAANEQFF.

The V gene is TRBV5-1, the J gene TRBJ2-7; TRBD1 matches at 8 bases. The V and J ends lost 4 bases and 7 bases, in that order; junction bases with no gene match: 10. There are 14 residues in the CDR3. Germline V lookup: CDR1 SGHRS, CDR2 YFSETQ. The CDR3 loop is CASSARQGSSEQYF. CDR3 nucleotide sequence: TGCGCCAGCAGCGCCAGACAGGGGTCCTCGGAGCAGTACTTC.

The V gene is TRBV6-9, the J gene TRBJ2-2, with D uncertain. The CDR3 sequence is 14 residues long. The germline gives CDR1 MNHGY, CDR2 SVAAGI. The V end was cut by 3 bases, the J end by 4 bases, with 9 bases between. CDR3 region: CASSYLQTTGELFF. In DNA, the CDR3 is TGTGCCAGCAGTTACTTGCAGACCACCGGGGAGCTGTTTTTT.

The chain joins TRBV7-2 to TRBJ1-1, with a possible D match to TRBD1 (5 bases). The CDR3 has 14 amino acids. Trimming cost V 2 bases and J 11 bases, with 18 bases left between them. Germline V gene sequence: CDR1 SGHTA, CDR2 FQGNSA. In nucleotides, the CDR3 is TGTGCCAGCAGCTTATTGGGGACGGACTATTTTGCTTTCTTT. It encodes CASSLLGTDYFAFF.

The chain couples TRBV5-1 to TRBJ2-4; the match to TRBD2 covers 14 bases. V lost 3 bases and J lost 5; bases outside the gene matches: 4. Germline CDR1 is SGHRS and CDR2 is YFSETQ. This CDR3 is 16 amino acids long. This chain's CDR3 is CASSSSTSGRENIQYF. DNA of the CDR3: TGCGCCAGCAGCTCCTCGACTAGCGGGAGGGAAAACATTCAGTACTTC.

The chain has TRBV7-9 and TRBJ1-1; 10 positions match TRBD1. Trimming removed 3 bases from V and 3 bases from J; junction bases left unmatched: 4. There are 15 residues in the CDR3. Germline loops: CDR1 SEHNR, CDR2 FQNEAQ (reference sequence). CDR3 in DNA: TGTGCCAGCAGCTTCACCGGGACAGGGGACACTGAAGCTTTCTTT. This gives the protein CASSFTGTGDTEAFF.

This clone was seen only once. The rearrangement joins TRBV20-1 to TRBJ2-3; no firm D call. CDR1 and CDR2 (germline): DFQATT, SNEGSKA (reference sequence). The ends were cut back, 0 bases at V and 6 bases at J, with 4 bases in the middle. This CDR3 region has 11 residues. CDR3 in amino acids: CSAREMDTQYF. The CDR3 DNA reads TGCAGTGCTAGAGAGATGGATACGCAGTATTTT.

The chain is built from TRBV18 and TRBJ2-3; D not certain. Trimming took 3 bases from V and 0 from J, leaving 10 bases between them. CDR1 is KGHSH and CDR2 is LQKENI in the germline V gene. This CDR3 contains 15 residues. The CDR3 DNA reads as TGTGCCAGCTCACCTGCACAGACTAGCACAGATACGCAGTATTTT. Protein product: CASSPAQTSTDTQYF.

The V gene is TRBV19, the J gene TRBJ1-5; 7 positions agree with TRBD1. This CDR3 region has 16 residues. Looked up from germline, CDR1 is LNHDA and CDR2 is SQIVND (reference sequence). The ends lost 3 bases at V and 4 bases at J; junction bases unmatched: 9. Written as DNA, the CDR3 is TGTGCCAGTAGTATTTTAGGACAGGCCGGTAATCAGCCCCAGCATTTT. This gives the protein CASSILGQAGNQPQHF.

The rearrangement links TRBV19 to TRBJ2-7, with a weak D call TRBD2 (6 bases). V dropped 5 bases and J dropped 2 bases, with 10 bases sitting between them. This CDR3 has 13 amino acids. Germline CDR1 reads LNHDA; CDR2 reads SQIVND (reference sequence). The CDR3 protein is CASSPTGAYEQYF. The CDR3 nucleotides are TGTGCCAGTAGTCCCACGGGGGCCTACGAGCAGTACTTC.

This clone was detected only once. The chain links TRBV5-1 to TRBJ2-1; D is possibly TRBD1 or TRBD2 (5 bases each). The CDR3 sequence is 13 residues long. V was clipped by 0 bases and J by 5 bases, with 6 bases between them. Germline lookup yields CDR1 SGHRS and CDR2 YFSETQ. CDR3 in DNA: TGCGCCAGCAGCTTGGGAGGGGACAATGAGCAGTTCTTC. Translation: CASSLGGDNEQFF. Drawing the rest from reference TRBV5-1 and TRBJ2-1, the complete variable domain is KAGVTQTPRYLIKTRGQQVTLSCSPISGHRSVSWYQQTPGQGLQFLFEYFSETQRNKGNFPGRFSGRQFSNSRSEMNVSTLELGDSALYLCASSLGGDNEQFFGPGTRLTVL.

This clone was seen only once. The V call is TRBV10-3, the J call TRBJ2-7, with 7 bases that match TRBD2. The CDR3 runs to 14 residues. Trimming cost V 11 bases and J 2 bases; bases outside gene matches: 12. From germline, CDR1 is ENHRY and CDR2 SYGVKD. The CDR3 DNA reads as TGTGCCGGGGGGGGAGGCAGGCTTACCTACGAGCAGTACTTC. It translates to CAGGGGRLTYEQYF.

The rearrangement uses TRBV10-3 and TRBJ2-7, with D perhaps matching TRBD2 (6 bases). The CDR3 consists of 15 residues. Germline V gene data show CDR1 as ENHRY and CDR2 as SYGVKD. With 10 bases removed from V and 4 bases from J, the gap between germline ends came to 23 bases. CDR3: CASGGGAVGGYEQYF. CDR3 coding DNA: TGTGCCAGCGGTGGAGGGGCAGTCGGTGGATACGAGCAGTACTTC.

The chain links TRBV7-5 to TRBJ1-2; the table's TRBD1 call for D was not verified on the DNA. TRBV7-5 is labeled a pseudogene. The CDR3 consists of 15 residues. CDR3 bases: TGTGTCAGAAGCTCATCGGACAGGAGAGAATATGGCTACACCTTC. This codes for CVRSSSDRREYGYTF.

The chain joins TRBV6-1 to TRBJ2-1; 10 bases agree with TRBD2. The CDR3 extends over 14 amino acids. Germline V gene lookup returns CDR1 MNHNS and CDR2 SASEGT. Germline trimming cut 5 bases from V and 3 bases from J; bases unmatched to any gene: 1. The CDR3 nucleotides are TGTGCCAGCAGTCTAGCGGGAGACTACAATGAGCAGTTCTTC. Its protein is CASSLAGDYNEQFF.

The genes are TRBV7-2 and TRBJ2-5; 9 bases fit TRBD1. The V segment lost 4 bases and the J segment 4 bases; nucleotides outside the gene matches: 7. Germline values: CDR1 SGHTA, CDR2 FQGNSA. The CDR3 extends over 15 amino acids. The CDR3 DNA sequence: TGTGCCAGCAGCTCCGGGACAGGGAGGGGAGAGACCCAGTACTTC. It yields the protein CASSSGTGRGETQYF.

The chain couples TRBV11-2 to TRBJ1-2; 8 bases are shared with TRBD1. The trim removed 0 bases at V and 8 bases at J, leaving 14 bases unmatched. This CDR3 region has 17 residues. Looked up from germline, CDR1 is SGHAT and CDR2 is FQNNGV. The CDR3 nucleotides read TGTGCCAGCAGCTTAGATTACAGAGGGACAGGAGCACTCGGCTACACCTTC. As protein: CASSLDYRGTGALGYTF.

This clone was seen only once. This chain joins TRBV29-1 and TRBJ1-1; D unclear. CDR1 is SQVTM, CDR2 ANQGSEA, per germline. Between the trimmed V and J ends, which lost 4 bases and 2 bases, there was a span of 8 bases. CDR3 length: 12 amino acids. The CDR3 DNA is TGCAGCGTTGGGTCGGGCAACACTGAAGCTTTCTTT. Its translation is CSVGSGNTEAFF.